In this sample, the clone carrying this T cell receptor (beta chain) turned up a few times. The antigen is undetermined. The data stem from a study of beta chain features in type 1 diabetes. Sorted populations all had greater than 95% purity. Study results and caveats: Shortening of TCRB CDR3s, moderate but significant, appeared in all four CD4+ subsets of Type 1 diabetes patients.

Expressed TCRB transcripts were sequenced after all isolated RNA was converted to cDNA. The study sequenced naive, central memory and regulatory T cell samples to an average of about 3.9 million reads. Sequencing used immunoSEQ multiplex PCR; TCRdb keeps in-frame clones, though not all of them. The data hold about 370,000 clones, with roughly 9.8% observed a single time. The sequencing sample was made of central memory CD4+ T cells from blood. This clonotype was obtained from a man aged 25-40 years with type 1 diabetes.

The CDR3 DNA reads TGTGCCAGCAGTCCCACTTACAAGGGAAAGAACACTGAAGCTTTCTTT. Protein sequence: CASSPTYKGKNTEAFF. The chain combines TRBV27 with TRBJ1-1, with D hard to call. Germline V gene sequence: CDR1 MNHEY, CDR2 SMNVEV (reference sequence). CDR3 size: 16 residues. The germline V and J ends were trimmed by 5 bases and 1 base, with 17 bases remaining between them.